The source of this TCR beta chain is a study of cytomegalovirus exposure and HLA in healthy donors. The study's findings and limits: The study put some 150 TCR beta chains on its list as cytomegalovirus-associated.

The PCR ran on 60 Vbeta and 13 Jbeta primers. Measured with immunoSEQ multiplex PCR; TCRdb has only the in-frame clones, and not every one. This table has 100,000 or so clones, over 60% appearing once. To note about this clone: Its antigen is unknown.

Healthy bone marrow donors formed the donor group. The sequencing input was PBMCs. The origin of this receptor is a man aged 40-55 years in good health and CMV-seropositive.

The CDR3 DNA sequence: TGCGCCAGCAGGACTCGAAACTATGGCTACACCTTC. Residues: CASRTRNYGYTF. The V gene is TRBV10-1, the J gene TRBJ1-2; D ambiguous. V was shortened by 6 bases and J by 2 bases, with 7 bases between the two germline ends. Germline V gene data show CDR1 as WNHNN and CDR2 as SYGVQD (reference sequence). This CDR3 has 12 amino acids.